Listed below are T cell receptor beta chains from one sample, sequenced in a study of metastatic and nonmetastatic thyroid tumors. TCRdb re-called clones via MiXCR from the PCR reads. Among over 25,000 clones, more than 12% were seen once, and the ten largest hold more than 3%. Sequencing was performed on blood. Source of these receptors: a female donor with papillary thyroid cancer or a benign thyroid nodule (not recorded which). Some clones in this sample may be carry-over from other donors' samples. CDR3s include the opening cysteine and the closing phenylalanine or tryptophan. The D gene is left open where the match is weak. Only part of the rows carry a size: once, few, many, or a class if the clone is expanded.

V: TRBV11-2; J: TRBJ2-3; size: many; D: TRBD2; CDR3: CASSLLAGDPPTGTQYF; DNA: TGTGCCAGCAGCCTGCTAGCGGGGGACCCCCCCACAGGTACGCAGTATTTT
V: TRBV28; J: TRBJ2-7; size: few; D: .; CDR3: CASSCSSVLF; DNA: TGTGCCAGCAGTTGCAGTTCGGTACTCTTC
V: TRBV4-2; J: TRBJ2-1; size: many; D: TRBD1; CDR3: CASSQGTGWSYNEQFF; DNA: TGTGCCAGCAGCCAGGGGACAGGGTGGTCCTACAATGAGCAGTTCTTC
V: TRBV5-1; J: TRBJ2-7; size: medium-sized; D: TRBD2; CDR3: CASSVDGGSSYEQYF; DNA: TGCGCCAGCAGCGTAGATGGCGGGAGCTCCTACGAGCAGTACTTC
V: TRBV20-1; J: TRBJ2-2; size: .; D: TRBD1; CDR3: CSARTDRGLTGELFF; DNA: TGCAGTGCTAGAACGGACAGGGGGCTCACCGGGGAGCTGTTTTTT
V: TRBV19; J: TRBJ1-2; size: .; D: .; CDR3: CASSIGPTGAGYGYTF; DNA: TGTGCCAGTAGTATAGGCCCGACAGGTGCGGGGTATGGCTACACCTTC
V: TRBV7-9; J: TRBJ1-2; size: few; D: .; CDR3: CVSISGEGGYTF; DNA: TGTGTCAGCATCTCAGGGGAGGGTGGCTACACCTTC
V: TRBV7-8; J: TRBJ1-1; size: many; D: .; CDR3: CASSLGFSNTEAFF; DNA: TGTGCCAGCAGCTTAGGGTTTTCGAACACTGAAGCTTTCTTT
V: TRBV28; J: TRBJ2-3; size: many; D: .; CDR3: CASSFSGAQGTQYF; DNA: TGTGCCAGCAGTTTTTCCGGGGCCCAGGGTACGCAGTATTTT
V: TRBV25-1; J: TRBJ2-6; size: many; D: .; CDR3: CASSEFDGEANVLTF; DNA: TGTGCCAGCAGTGAATTCGACGGTGAAGCCAACGTCCTGACTTTC
V: TRBV28; J: TRBJ2-7; size: medium-sized; D: TRBD1; CDR3: CASSSPGQGLGEQYF; DNA: TGTGCCAGCAGTTCTCCGGGACAGGGGTTAGGCGAGCAGTACTTC
V: TRBV29-1; J: TRBJ1-2; size: many; D: .; CDR3: CSVESPGPLGYTF; DNA: TGCAGCGTTGAGTCCCCAGGACCGTTAGGCTACACCTTC
V: TRBV6-2/TRBV6-3; J: TRBJ2-4; size: many; D: TRBD1; CDR3: CASKKDRGKGTKNIQYF; DNA: TGTGCCAGCAAAAAGGACAGGGGGAAGGGGACCAAAAACATTCAGTACTTC
V: TRBV7-9; J: TRBJ2-5; size: many; D: TRBD1; CDR3: CASSSTGEETQYF; DNA: TGTGCCAGCAGCTCAACAGGGGAAGAGACCCAGTACTTC
V: TRBV6-5; J: TRBJ1-1; size: few; D: .; CDR3: CASSYGQEFQAFF; DNA: TGTGCCAGCAGTTACGGGCAGGAGTTTCAAGCTTTCTTT
V: TRBV25-1; J: TRBJ2-7; size: many; D: .; CDR3: CASRTGRSYEQYF; DNA: TGTGCCAGCAGGACGGGGCGGTCCTACGAGCAGTACTTC
V: TRBV28; J: TRBJ1-2; size: many; D: .; CDR3: CASIFAGGLRRGYTF; DNA: TGTGCCAGCATATTCGCTGGGGGGCTTAGACGTGGCTACACCTTC
V: TRBV27; J: TRBJ1-5; size: many; D: .; CDR3: CASTPLAGSNQPQHF; DNA: TGTGCCAGCACGCCTCTGGCAGGGTCGAATCAGCCCCAGCATTTT
V: TRBV29-1; J: TRBJ2-5; size: many; D: TRBD2; CDR3: CSVLAGGTQTQYF; DNA: TGCAGCGTTCTAGCGGGAGGAACCCAGACCCAGTACTTC
V: TRBV19; J: TRBJ2-7; size: few; D: TRBD2; CDR3: CASSTSSGSSYEQYF; DNA: TGTGCCAGTAGCACTTCTAGCGGGAGTTCCTACGAGCAGTACTTC
V: TRBV6-6; J: TRBJ2-5; size: many; D: TRBD1; CDR3: CASSYSGQGRETQYF; DNA: TGTGCCAGCAGTTATTCTGGACAGGGGCGGGAGACCCAGTACTTC
V: TRBV6-2/TRBV6-3; J: TRBJ2-1; size: many; D: .; CDR3: CASRTLGGSYNEQFF; DNA: TGTGCCAGCAGGACACTCGGGGGCTCCTACAATGAGCAGTTCTTC
V: TRBV6-1; J: TRBJ2-7; size: .; D: .; CDR3: CASSRDLASEQYF; DNA: TGTGCCAGCAGCCGCGATCTAGCTTCCGAGCAGTACTTC
V: TRBV20-1; J: TRBJ2-7; size: medium-sized; D: .; CDR3: CSALTPDSISYEQYF; DNA: TGCAGTGCCCTAACACCCGACTCCATATCCTACGAGCAGTACTTC
V: TRBV27; J: TRBJ2-3; size: few; D: .; CDR3: CASSRDFTQYF; DNA: TGTGCCAGCAGCAGGGATTTTACGCAGTATTTT
V: TRBV6-5; J: TRBJ2-7; size: .; D: .; CDR3: CASSYAPREFDEQYF; DNA: TGTGCCAGCAGTTACGCCCCCAGGGAGTTCGACGAGCAGTACTTC
V: TRBV6-1; J: TRBJ2-7; size: .; D: TRBD2; CDR3: CARRLASQFVEQYF; DNA: TGTGCCAGAAGACTAGCGTCCCAATTTGTCGAGCAGTACTTC
V: TRBV4-2; J: TRBJ2-1; size: .; D: TRBD2; CDR3: CASSQDQRGEAANEQFF; DNA: TGTGCCAGCAGCCAAGATCAGCGGGGGGAGGCCGCAAATGAGCAGTTCTTC
V: TRBV6-5; J: TRBJ2-1; size: many; D: .; CDR3: CASSYFIGEGANNEQFF; DNA: TGTGCCAGCAGTTACTTCATCGGGGAGGGGGCGAACAATGAGCAGTTCTTC
V: TRBV6-1; J: TRBJ2-5; size: many; D: .; CDR3: CASKQGRETQYF; DNA: TGTGCCAGCAAACAGGGCCGCGAGACCCAGTACTTC
V: TRBV25-1; J: TRBJ2-6; size: few; D: .; CDR3: CASSEFDGESNVLTF; DNA: TGTGCCAGCAGTGAATTCGACGGTGAATCCAACGTCCTGACTTTC
V: TRBV6-5; J: TRBJ2-5; size: many; D: .; CDR3: CASSYKVIQETQYF; DNA: TGTGCCAGCAGTTACAAGGTAATACAAGAGACCCAGTACTTC
V: TRBV7-3; J: TRBJ2-7; size: medium-sized; D: TRBD1; CDR3: CASSTDRGYEQYF; DNA: TGTGCCAGCAGCACGGACAGGGGTTACGAGCAGTACTTC
V: TRBV4-1; J: TRBJ1-4; size: many; D: .; CDR3: CASSQLPATNEKLFF; DNA: TGCGCCAGCAGCCAACTACCAGCAACTAATGAAAAACTGTTTTTT
V: TRBV19; J: TRBJ1-5; size: many; D: .; CDR3: CASSNLSRGYQPQHF; DNA: TGTGCCAGTAGTAACTTGTCCAGGGGCTATCAGCCCCAGCATTTT
V: TRBV29-1; J: TRBJ2-5; size: many; D: TRBD2; CDR3: CSVPWAREGEETQYF; DNA: TGCAGCGTCCCATGGGCGCGGGAGGGGGAAGAGACCCAGTACTTC
V: TRBV27; J: TRBJ2-3; size: many; D: .; CDR3: CASSRPTSTDTQYF; DNA: TGTGCCAGCAGTCGACCCACTAGCACAGATACGCAGTATTTT
V: TRBV10-3; J: TRBJ2-5; size: .; D: .; CDR3: CAISEWIFQETQYF; DNA: TGTGCCATCAGTGAGTGGATTTTTCAAGAGACCCAGTACTTC
V: TRBV19; J: TRBJ2-7; size: many; D: .; CDR3: CASSPGLSYEQYF; DNA: TGTGCCAGTAGTCCAGGGCTTTCCTACGAGCAGTACTTC
V: TRBV6-1; J: TRBJ2-3; size: many; D: .; CDR3: CASSENVGSGDTQYF; DNA: TGTGCCAGCAGTGAAAATGTCGGGAGTGGGGATACGCAGTATTTT
V: TRBV6-6; J: TRBJ2-3; size: many; D: .; CDR3: CASSYGRLGADTQYF; DNA: TGTGCCAGCAGTTACGGGCGCCTTGGGGCAGATACGCAGTATTTT
V: TRBV9; J: TRBJ1-4; size: .; D: .; CDR3: CASSVGAQGGEKLFF; DNA: TGTGCCAGCAGCGTAGGTGCGCAGGGTGGTGAAAAACTGTTTTTT